The present TCR beta chain was sequenced within a study of PD-1 blockade in classical Hodgkin lymphoma (dated by TCRdb to 2020 to 2022). A note on the overall study: Nivolumab dosing was 3 mg/kg intravenously every 2 weeks, continuing until either disease progression or unacceptable toxicity. The study used CyTOF and TCR beta sequencing to define a peripheral blood immune signature of response to PD-1 blockade in classical Hodgkin lymphoma. Paper-wide results and their limitations: The study was limited to a single clinical trial cohort, and causes of repertoire differences, possibly disease activity or prior therapy, remained undefined. Lower diversity was observed in patients in whom nivolumab was started less than 1 year after ASCT, and these patients were excluded from later analyses so that confounding by immune reconstitution would be avoided. Trial patients with a complete response had baseline diversity similar to that of newly diagnosed patients, while partial responders and progressors had significantly lower diversity. A significant rise by C4D1 was seen in CD4+ but not CD8+ TCR diversity (p=0.0027 vs p=0.16), with the rise being most apparent in complete responders (p=0.02). Baseline TCR diversity was reported to be lower in newly diagnosed patients than in healthy donors and to be lower still in relapsed/refractory patients.

Genomic DNA was extracted with the Qiagen DNeasy kit from unsorted PBMCs and from negatively selected CD4+ and CD8+ fractions. Amplification of TCR beta CDR3 regions was done by immunoSEQ multiplex PCR with primers that anneal to V and J segments. A synthetic immune receptor repertoire was used to minimize amplification bias, and any remaining bias was removed computationally after sequencing. As for the authors' bioinformatics: Repertoire diversity was quantified as the Shannon entropy index using custom Python scripts. Unsorted, CD4+ and CD8+ repertoires were examined separately, except in combined analyses, for which CD4+ and CD8+ sequences were merged in silico. A clone counted as expanded when the clone's frequency after treatment rose at least 2-fold relative to C1D1, and clones undetected at baseline were given a pseudocount of 0.5. Clones with 0 or 1 copy at C1D1 were defined as singleton clones, while clones with 2 or more copies were defined as non-singleton clones. Clones expanded in unsorted samples were annotated as CD4+, CD8+ or unknown by matching protein sequences in sorted samples from the same patient. Wilcoxon tests on paired samples were used to test changes in diversity from C1D1 to C4D1. TCRdb stores this immuneACCESS table with in-frame sequences only. Part of the clones is absent; in the studies checked, under half of the shortfall reflects unresolved V genes, and no reason is known for the rest. The DNA was the basis for D and trimming; V, J and clone size are from that table. In this sample the table shows 90,000 to 130,000 clones, 70% to 90% of which occur a single time. About 20% of the sample is held by the ten biggest clonotypes.

A word on this clone: Its antigen target is currently unknown. There are no base qualities to consult, and no much larger clone falls within one base.

The meaning of the sample's time point label: cycle 2 day 1 (C2D1) of nivolumab. Every trial patient had relapsed following autologous stem cell transplantation, and prior brentuximab vedotin exposure was what differed among cohorts A, B and C. The trial cohort comprised a few dozen patients with relapsed/refractory classical Hodgkin lymphoma whose best overall responses were complete response, partial response or progressive disease. Single-agent nivolumab was administered to trial patients in the multi-cohort phase II CheckMate 205 trial. An independent review committee assessed best overall response by applying the 2007 International Working Group response criteria. Trial PBMCs were obtained immediately prior to nivolumab initiation (C1D1) and on therapy at cycle 2 day 1 and cycle 4 day 1. Peripheral blood was collected in 8 mL Vacutainer Cell Preparation Tubes, from which PBMCs were isolated by centrifugation and then cryopreserved.

The germline V gene sets CDR1 to MGHRA and CDR2 to YSYEKL. The junction shows trimming of 3 bases on V and 3 bases on J, and the gene matches do not reach 6 bases of it. The CDR3 has 15 amino acids, counting the end cysteine and phenylalanine. Just the 45-base CDR3 DNA is kept, in frame starting at base 1. Sequencing was performed on peripheral blood mononuclear cells (PBMCs), taken before the second cycle of nivolumab. The TCR was taken from a human donor with classical Hodgkin lymphoma. This sequence uses TRBV4-1 and TRBJ1-2, with 8 bases matching TRBD1. The CDR3 here reads CASSHGQDRDYGYTF. The sequence in DNA is TGCGCCAGCAGCCACGGCCAGGACAGGGACTATGGCTACACCTTC.